The rows below give T cell receptor beta chains drawn from one sample of a study of cytomegalovirus exposure and HLA in healthy donors. Repertoires were generated with immunoSEQ multiplex PCR, while TCRdb's copy carries only in-frame clones and drops some. Found here are 150,000 to 200,000 clones, roughly 83% of them singletons; the top ten hold about 9.4%. Sequencing was performed on PBMCs. These TCRs come from a man under 40 in good health and CMV-seropositive. The CDR3 runs from the conserved cysteine through the conserved F or W. Fields, in order: V gene, J gene, clone size, D gene, CDR3 DNA, CDR3 protein. A D gene is named only where the DNA matches it firmly. Rows give clone size only sometimes, using once, few, many, or a class for an expanded clone.

TRBV6-5	TRBJ1-2	-	-	TGTGCCAGCAGTTACTTGGGGGGGCATAACGGCTACACCTTC	CASSYLGGHNGYTF
TRBV27	TRBJ1-2	-	-	TGTGCCAGCAGTTTATCCCCCTGGATGGGGGGAGGCTACACCTTC	CASSLSPWMGGGYTF
TRBV5-4	TRBJ2-3	once	TRBD2	TGTGCCAGCAGGGTTCGGGGGGATGGCACAGATACGCAGTATTTT	CASRVRGDGTDTQYF
TRBV5-1	TRBJ2-2	-	-	TGCGCCAGCAGCATCGACAGTAGTACCACCGGGGAGCTGTTTTTT	CASSIDSSTTGELFF
TRBV4-2	TRBJ1-1	-	-	TGTGCCAGCAGCCAAGTAGGGAGGCTAGGCACTGAAGCTTTCTTT	CASSQVGRLGTEAFF
TRBV7-9	TRBJ2-3	-	-	TGTGCCAGCAGCCCTTGGGGCCCAGATACGCAGTATTTT	CASSPWGPDTQYF
TRBV28	TRBJ1-1	few	-	TGTGCCAGCAGCCCTCCCAGGGGCACTGAAGCTTTCTTT	CASSPPRGTEAFF
TRBV4-1	TRBJ2-7	-	-	TGCGCCAGCAGCGAGGCGGGCTCCGCTTCCTACGAGCAGTACTTC	CASSEAGSASYEQYF
TRBV7-9	TRBJ2-2	-	TRBD1	TGTGCCAGCAGCCCGGCGGGACAGGGGAACACCGGGGAGCTGTTTTTT	CASSPAGQGNTGELFF
TRBV7-8	TRBJ2-5	-	TRBD1	TGTGCCAGCAGCTTAAACCCAGGGGGTAACCAAGAGACCCAGTACTTC	CASSLNPGGNQETQYF
TRBV28	TRBJ2-5	-	-	TGTGCCAGCAGTTCCCCGGGGGAGACCCAGTACTTC	CASSSPGETQYF
TRBV27	TRBJ2-7	-	-	TGTGCCAGCAGTAAGATACAGGGGACTTACCCCTACGAGCAGTACTTC	CASSKIQGTYPYEQYF
TRBV10-1	TRBJ2-7	-	TRBD1	TGCGCCAGCAGTTCGGGTCCCAGGGGGGAGCAGTACTTC	CASSSGPRGEQYF
TRBV5-6	TRBJ2-5	once	-	TGTGCCAGCAGCCCATCGTGGTCAGTCGCAGAGACCCAGTACTTC	CASSPSWSVAETQYF
TRBV2	TRBJ2-3	-	-	TGTGCCAGCAGTAAGCGGGTTAGCACAGATACGCAGTATTTT	CASSKRVSTDTQYF
TRBV5-1	TRBJ1-2	-	TRBD1	TGCGCCAGCAGCTTGGCTTTGACAGGGGCCGCCTATGGCTACACCTTC	CASSLALTGAAYGYTF
TRBV30	TRBJ1-5	once	-	TGTGCCTGGAGTGCCCGCGGGAATCAGCCCCAGCATTTT	CAWSARGNQPQHF
TRBV30	TRBJ1-5	-	-	TGTGCCTGGAGCCAAGGGGCGGATCAGCCCCAGCATTTT	CAWSQGADQPQHF
TRBV15	TRBJ1-3	-	-	TGTGCCACCAGCAGGAGTTTGCCGGGCTCTGGAAACACCATATATTTT	CATSRSLPGSGNTIYF
TRBV7-3	TRBJ2-1	-	TRBD2	TGTGCCAGCAGCCCCGGGGCTAGCGGATACAATGAGCAGTTCTTC	CASSPGASGYNEQFF
TRBV7-2	TRBJ1-6	-	TRBD1	TGTGCCAGCACCTTGGGACAGGGGTATAATTCACCCCTCCACTTT	CASTLGQGYNSPLHF
TRBV28	TRBJ2-1	-	TRBD1	TGTGCCAGCATGGACAGGGGGCCGTACAATGAGCAGTTCTTC	CASMDRGPYNEQFF
TRBV7-9	TRBJ2-7	-	TRBD1	TGTGCCAGCAGCCCCTGGGACAGGGAAAACTCCTACGAGCAGTACTTC	CASSPWDRENSYEQYF
TRBV4-1	TRBJ2-6	-	-	TGCGCCAGCAGCCAAGTCCCCGGGAACTCTGGGGCCAACGTCCTGACTTTC	CASSQVPGNSGANVLTF
TRBV21-1	TRBJ1-5	-	-	TGTGCCAGGGAAACAGGGATTAGCAATCAGCCCCAGCATTTT	CARETGISNQPQHF
TRBV6-5	TRBJ1-5	-	-	TGTGCCAGCAGTTACTCGACGCAGGGTCATCAGCCCCAGCATTTT	CASSYSTQGHQPQHF
TRBV30	TRBJ2-5	-	-	TGTGCCTGGAGTGGGGGGGTGTTGGGCCTAGGGGAGACCCAGTACTTC	CAWSGGVLGLGETQYF
TRBV27	TRBJ2-3	-	TRBD1	TGTGCCAGCAGATGGACAGGGGCGGCAGATACGCAGTATTTT	CASRWTGAADTQYF
TRBV5-8	TRBJ1-2	-	TRBD1	TGTGCCAGCAGCTTGGGATCATCGGGACAGGGAGCTTTC	CASSLGSSGQGAF
TRBV27	TRBJ2-5	-	TRBD2	TGTGCCAGCAGCCGCCTCGGGGGAGCGGGGGTGGACTTC	CASSRLGGAGVDF
TRBV19	TRBJ1-6	once	TRBD1	TGTGCCAGTAGTATAAGTCGGGGGACAGGCAATTCACCCCTCCACTTT	CASSISRGTGNSPLHF
TRBV2	TRBJ1-5	-	-	TGTGCCAGCAGTGCCTTAGTGGGGCCTAGCAATCAGCCCCAGCATTTT	CASSALVGPSNQPQHF
TRBV5-1	TRBJ2-1	-	-	TGCGCCAGCAGCCCCCGGGATGGGTCCCATGAGCAGTTCTTC	CASSPRDGSHEQFF
TRBV9	TRBJ2-6	-	-	TGTGCCAGCAGCGATCCCGGGACGGGAGAAGGGGCCAACGTCCTGACTTTC	CASSDPGTGEGANVLTF
TRBV13	TRBJ2-1	-	TRBD2	TGTGCCAGCAGCCCGAGCGGGGGGGCCTATGAGCAGTTCTTC	CASSPSGGAYEQFF
TRBV19	TRBJ1-1	-	-	TGTGCCAGTGGGACCGTAATGCGGGGCACTGAAGCTTTCTTT	CASGTVMRGTEAFF
TRBV28	TRBJ2-2	once	-	TGTGCCAGCATTTTTAGGCCTAGTCATAACACCGGGGAGCTGTTTTTT	CASIFRPSHNTGELFF
TRBV9	TRBJ1-2	-	-	TGTGCCAGCAGCGTAGCAGAAGTGCCGAGGGATGGCTACACCTTC	CASSVAEVPRDGYTF
TRBV15	TRBJ1-5	-	TRBD1	TGTGCCACCAGCAGTGACACAGGGGGCAATCAGCCCCAGCATTTT	CATSSDTGGNQPQHF
TRBV5-6	TRBJ2-1	-	TRBD1	TGTGCCAGCAGTTCTTCAGGGACAGAAGAGTACAATGAGCAGTTCTTC	CASSSSGTEEYNEQFF